The 27 T cell receptor beta chains reported below all come from one sample, sequenced in a study of blood T cell repertoires in COVID-19. Clones were read by immunoSEQ multiplex PCR, and TCRdb kept only the in-frame ones, dropping some. Of about 45,000 clones in the sample, approximately 87% were seen once. Source material: peripheral blood. These receptors originate from a human donor in a cohort sampled during active COVID-19.

The chain has TRBV5-4 and TRBJ1-2; 10 nucleotides match TRBD1. The CDR3 is made up of 16 amino acids. The junction had 4 bases not matched to a gene; V was cut back by 0 bases and J by 2 bases. Germline loops: CDR1 SGHNT, CDR2 YYREEE (reference sequence). CDR3 residues: CASSLGQGAVNYGYTF. CDR3 in DNA: TGTGCCAGCAGCTTGGGACAGGGGGCGGTCAACTATGGCTACACCTTC.

V and J are TRBV19 and TRBJ2-4; D might be TRBD2 (7 bases). This CDR3 is built from 18 residues. The germline CDR1 and CDR2 sequences are LNHDA and SQIVND (reference sequence). Trimming pared 2 bases from V and 0 bases from J, leaving 17 bases between. Here the CDR3 DNA reads TGTGCCAGTAGTATAAGTAGTTGGCGGGGGCGAGCCAAAAACATTCAGTACTTC. This encodes CASSISSWRGRAKNIQYF.

The chain employs TRBV2 and TRBJ2-2; perhaps TRBD2 as D (5 bases). Germline CDR1 is SNHLY and CDR2 is FYNNEI. Trimming removed 7 bases at V and 0 bases at J, with 12 bases between. The CDR3 runs 15 residues. The CDR3 sequence is CASNLHGANTGELFF. The CDR3 DNA reads TGTGCCAGCAACCTCCACGGGGCGAACACCGGGGAGCTGTTTTTT.

The V call is TRBV27, the J call TRBJ2-7, with D perhaps matching TRBD1 (7 bases). V shed 3 bases and J shed 6 bases, with 12 bases lying between them. Germline-derived CDR1 and CDR2 are MNHEY and SMNVEV (reference sequence). CDR3 size: 13 residues. The CDR3 sequence: CASSLGTAGEQYF. CDR3 DNA sequence: TGTGCCAGCAGTTTGGGGACAGCGGGCGAGCAGTACTTC.

The chain joins TRBV11-2 to TRBJ1-1; tentatively, D is TRBD1 (6 bases). The germline gives CDR1 SGHAT, CDR2 FQNNGV. V lost 2 bases and J lost 0, with 16 bases in between. The CDR3 is 17 residues long. The CDR3 DNA sequence: TGTGCCAGCAGCTTACAAGGCAGGACAGAAATGAACACTGAAGCTTTCTTT. As protein: CASSLQGRTEMNTEAFF.

The V and J genes are TRBV6-5 and TRBJ1-6, with TRBD1 as a possible D gene (5 bases). CDR1 and CDR2 from the germline V gene are MNHEY and SVGAGI. Between the trimmed V and J ends, which lost 0 bases and 9 bases, there was a span of 15 bases. The CDR3 totals 16 residues. CDR3 DNA: TGTGCCAGCAGTTACTCGAGTCAGGGAAGCAGTTCACCCCTCCACTTT. It encodes CASSYSSQGSSSPLHF.

The gene calls are TRBV5-4 and TRBJ2-3; unclear D gene. The CDR3 extends over 13 amino acids. V was trimmed by 4 bases and J by 3 bases, leaving 9 bases between them. The germline V gene encodes CDR1 SGHNT and CDR2 YYREEE (reference sequence). This CDR3 is CASSPTKTDTQYF. CDR3 sequence (DNA): TGTGCCAGCAGCCCTACGAAAACAGATACGCAGTATTTT.

The chain carries TRBV5-1 and TRBJ2-3, with 16 bases aligning to TRBD2. The V gene's germline CDR1 is SGHRS and CDR2 YFSETQ. This CDR3 is built from 17 residues. V shed 4 bases and J 6 bases; nucleotides not matched to a gene: 8. The CDR3 region is CASSPGLAGGPRDTQYF. The CDR3 bases are TGCGCCAGCAGCCCGGGACTAGCGGGGGGGCCCAGGGATACGCAGTATTTT.

The chain carries TRBV5-4 and TRBJ2-2, with D perhaps matching TRBD1 (5 bases). This CDR3 is 14 amino acids long. The V gene lost 6 bases and the J gene lost 4 bases, with 13 bases spanning the gap. Looked up from germline, CDR1 is SGHNT and CDR2 is YYREEE (reference sequence). CDR3 nucleotides: TGTGCCAGCAAGAAGGGGTCGAGCACCGGGGAGCTGTTTTTT. Residues: CASKKGSSTGELFF.

The chain carries TRBV3-1 (or the pseudogene TRBV3-2) and TRBJ1-3, with TRBD1 as a possible D gene (6 bases). The germline CDR1 and CDR2 sequences are LGHDT and YNNKEL (reference sequence). This CDR3 spans 16 amino acids. Between the trimmed V and J ends, which lost 5 bases and 0 bases, there was a span of 14 bases. DNA of the CDR3: TGTGCCAGCAGCGCCTTACCGACAGGCTCTGGAAACACCATATATTTT. As protein: CASSALPTGSGNTIYF.

The J gene is TRBJ1-1, the V gene TRBV5-1, with D tentatively TRBD1 (5 bases). Trimming stripped 2 bases from V and 4 bases from J, with 12 bases between. CDR1 and CDR2 from the germline V gene are SGHRS and YFSETQ. The length of the CDR3 is 14 residues. The CDR3 nucleotides are TGCGCCAGCAGCTTCGGGGGTATGGGCACTGAAGCTTTCTTT. Residues: CASSFGGMGTEAFF.

The J gene is TRBJ2-2, the V gene TRBV6-6; tentatively, D is TRBD2 (7 bases). Between the trimmed V and J ends, which lost 2 bases and 3 bases, there was a span of 13 bases. Germline V gene data show CDR1 as MNHNY and CDR2 as SVGAGI (reference sequence). CDR3 length: 16 residues. Written as DNA, the CDR3 is TGTGCCAGCAGTTACCGGGGGGCACGGTACACCGGGGAGCTGTTTTTT. This codes for CASSYRGARYTGELFF.

J is TRBJ2-3 and V is TRBV6-1, with D possibly matching TRBD2 (5 bases). This CDR3 has 14 amino acids. CDR1 is MNHNS and CDR2 is SASEGT in the germline V gene. The ends were cut back, 2 bases at V and 1 base at J, with 7 bases in the middle. In nucleotides, the CDR3 is TGTGCCAGCAGTGAAATGCGGGGCACAGATACGCAGTATTTT. Translated: CASSEMRGTDTQYF.

The J gene is TRBJ2-1, the V gene TRBV5-1, with TRBD1 matching 10 bases. The CDR3 sequence is 14 residues long. The V and J ends lost 4 bases and 7 bases, in that order; junction bases with no gene match: 5. Germline CDR1 reads SGHRS; CDR2 reads YFSETQ. CDR3 sequence reads: CASSLWTGGNEQFF. CDR3 sequence (DNA): TGCGCCAGCAGCCTTTGGACAGGGGGGAATGAGCAGTTCTTC.

V usage is TRBV6-2 or TRBV6-3 and J usage is TRBJ2-3, with 7 bases matching TRBD2. V gave up 1 base and J gave up 2 bases; unmatched junction bases: 3. This CDR3 spans 15 amino acids. CDR1 MNHEY and CDR2 SVGEGT come from the germline V gene. The CDR3, as DNA: TGTGCCAGCAGTTACTGGGGGGGAAACACAGATACGCAGTATTTT. It specifies CASSYWGGNTDTQYF.

In this sample, this clone turned up once. The J gene is TRBJ2-1, the V gene TRBV4-3, with D maybe TRBD1 (6 bases). This CDR3 is 16 amino acids long. From germline, CDR1 is LGHNA and CDR2 YSLEER. Trimming left V 0 bases short and J 6 bases short, with 15 bases between. The DNA of the CDR3 is TGCGCCAGCAGCCAAGAATCCCCAGGGGCCTTCAATGAGCAGTTCTTC. Translated: CASSQESPGAFNEQFF.

The V call is TRBV7-3, the J call TRBJ2-2, with TRBD2 matching over 13 bases. CDR3 size: 19 residues. Germline-derived CDR1 and CDR2 are SGHTA and FQGTGA. V lost 3 bases and J lost 1; bases outside the gene matches: 8. CDR3 coding DNA: TGTGCCAGCAGCTTGAGGACTAGCGGGGGCCTGGGGAACACCGGGGAGCTGTTTTTT. Translated, it gives CASSLRTSGGLGNTGELFF.

The CDR3 coding sequence is TGTGCCAGCAGCGCACCGGGACAGCAGCGAGGCCTCCTCCACTTT. This gives the protein CASSAPGQQRGLLHF. The chain recombines TRBV5-8 with TRBJ1-6; 7 positions agree with TRBD1. CDR1 and CDR2 (germline): SGHTS, YDEGEE. The CDR3 has 15 residues. V lost 4 bases, J lost 15 bases, and 16 bases stayed unmatched.

CDR3 sequence (DNA): TGTGCCAGCAGTTACGACAGGGGGCCGGAGACCCAGTACTTC. Its translation: CASSYDRGPETQYF. The chain couples TRBV6-5 to TRBJ2-5; 10 nucleotides match TRBD1. Germline CDR1 is MNHEY and CDR2 is SVGAGI. The CDR3 spans 14 residues. V shed 2 bases and J 5 bases; nucleotides not matched to a gene: 2.

V is TRBV5-4 and J is TRBJ2-7, with D hard to call. The germline V and J ends were trimmed by 2 bases and 2 bases, with 11 bases remaining between them. Germline V gene data show CDR1 as SGHNT and CDR2 as YYREEE (reference sequence). The CDR3 consists of 14 residues. The CDR3 sequence: CASSFGGRTYEQYF. For the CDR3, the DNA is TGTGCCAGCAGCTTTGGCGGCCGTACCTACGAGCAGTACTTC.

The chain couples TRBV11-2 to TRBJ1-3, with TRBD1 as a possible D gene (5 bases). Germline CDR1 is SGHAT and CDR2 is FQNNGV. Trimming shortened V by 5 bases and J by 2 bases, and 13 bases separated the two germline ends. The CDR3 length is 15 residues. The CDR3 protein is CASSLNQGTGNTIYF. CDR3 nucleotides: TGTGCCAGCAGCCTGAATCAGGGCACTGGAAACACCATATATTTT.

The chain recombines TRBV9 with TRBJ2-3; D is possibly TRBD2 (6 bases). V lost 0 bases to trimming and J lost 10 bases, with 15 bases between them. CDR1 is SGDLS and CDR2 is YYNGEE in the germline V gene. This CDR3 spans 14 amino acids. CDR3 sequence reads: CASSVAGPSGAQYF. The CDR3 DNA reads as TGTGCCAGCAGCGTAGCTGGACCTTCGGGGGCGCAGTATTTT.

The chain carries TRBV19 and TRBJ2-5; TRBD1 agrees at 8 bases. The V and J ends lost 7 bases and 2 bases, in that order; junction bases with no gene match: 9. The CDR3 consists of 15 residues. Germline CDR1 reads LNHDA; CDR2 reads SQIVND (reference sequence). The CDR3 loop reads CASMGTGDPQETQYF. The CDR3 DNA sequence: TGTGCCAGTATGGGGACAGGCGATCCTCAAGAGACCCAGTACTTC. Using reference TRBV19 and TRBJ2-5 for the parts outside the CDR3, the full variable domain is DGGITQSPKYLFRKEGQNVTLSCEQNLNHDAMYWYRQDPGQGLRLIYYSQIVNDFQKGDIAEGYSVSREKKESFPLTVTSAQKNPTAFYLCASMGTGDPQETQYFGPGTRLLVL.

This chain joins TRBV5-4 and TRBJ2-3; TRBD2 agrees at 9 bases. There are 16 residues in the CDR3. Germline V gives CDR1 SGHNT, CDR2 YYREEE (reference sequence). The V gene end was trimmed by 4 bases and the J gene end by 2 bases; junction bases not matched to a gene: 8. DNA for the CDR3: TGTGCCAGCAGCCCCCATCTAGCGGGGTTCACAGATACGCAGTATTTT. This translates into CASSPHLAGFTDTQYF.

Comment on this clone: Mismatch with germline at one junction end may stem from a read error. The chain combines TRBV7-7 with TRBJ2-3; tentative D call: TRBD2 (5 bases). Germline V gives CDR1 SSHAT, CDR2 FNYEAQ (reference sequence). This CDR3 is 13 amino acids long. The chain's CDR3 is CASSLAQTDTQYF. CDR3 sequence (DNA): TGTGCTAGCAGCTTAGCGCAGACAGATACGCAGTATTTT.

The chain employs TRBV29-1 and TRBJ2-7; 8 bases agree with TRBD1. The germline V gene has CDR1 SQVTM and CDR2 ANQGSEA. The J segment lost 3 bases and the V segment lost 4 bases, leaving 5 bases of the junction unmatched. This CDR3 contains 13 residues. CDR3 protein: CSVGPGQGYEQYF. CDR3 nucleotides: TGCAGCGTTGGACCCGGACAGGGCTACGAGCAGTACTTC.

This chain connects TRBV7-3 to TRBJ2-1, with D unresolved. Between the trimmed V and J ends, which lost 1 base and 9 bases, there was a span of 7 bases. CDR1 SGHTA and CDR2 FQGTGA come from the germline V gene. The CDR3 has 12 amino acids. The chain's CDR3 is CASSLSTGEQFF. As DNA, the CDR3 is TGTGCCAGCAGCTTAAGCACGGGTGAGCAGTTCTTC. The full variable domain, rest sourced from reference TRBV7-3 and TRBJ2-1, is GAGVSQTPSNKVTEKGKYVELRCDPISGHTALYWYRQSLGQGPEFLIYFQGTGAADDSGLPNDRFFAVRPEGSVSTLKIQRTERGDSAVYLCASSLSTGEQFFGPGTRLTVL.